This T cell receptor beta chain was obtained from a study of T cell changes during pregnancy in multiple sclerosis. Produced via immunoSEQ multiplex PCR; TCRdb's table is partial and in-frame only. Counted here are 52,000 or so clones, 92% occurring once; the ten biggest clones make up under 0.3%. The CDR3 is 16 amino acids. Germline assignment: CDR1 SGHVS and CDR2 FNYEAQ. V lost 4 bases to trimming and J lost 4 bases, with 18 bases between them. The TCR comes from a female donor with multiple sclerosis, enrolled in a pregnancy study. The chain joins TRBV7-6 to TRBJ2-3; possibly TRBD2 for D (5 bases). Sequencing used CD4+ T cells from peripheral blood mononuclear cells, obtained in the second trimester of pregnancy. In nucleotides, the CDR3 is TGTGCCAGCAGCTCCCCGAGGGCCCTGCCACCAGATACGCAGTATTTT. Protein: CASSSPRALPPDTQYF.